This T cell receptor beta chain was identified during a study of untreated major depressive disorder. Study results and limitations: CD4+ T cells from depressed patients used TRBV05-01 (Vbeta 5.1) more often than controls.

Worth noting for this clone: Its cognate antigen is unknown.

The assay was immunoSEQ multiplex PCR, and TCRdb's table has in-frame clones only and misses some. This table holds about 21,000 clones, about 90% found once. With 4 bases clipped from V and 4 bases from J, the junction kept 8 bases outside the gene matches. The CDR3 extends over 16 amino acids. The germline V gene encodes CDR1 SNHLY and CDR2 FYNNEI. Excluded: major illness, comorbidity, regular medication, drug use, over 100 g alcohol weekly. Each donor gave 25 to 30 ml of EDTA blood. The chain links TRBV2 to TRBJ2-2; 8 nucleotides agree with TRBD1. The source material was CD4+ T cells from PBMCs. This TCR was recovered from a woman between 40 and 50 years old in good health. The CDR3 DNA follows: TGTGCCAGCAGTGGGGATCAGGGGGCTCTCACCGGGGAGCTGTTTTTT. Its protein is CASSGDQGALTGELFF.